Below, 3 T cell receptor beta chains from the same sample are listed, as sequenced in a study of T cell changes during pregnancy in multiple sclerosis. Libraries were prepared by immunoSEQ multiplex PCR; TCRdb keeps only in-frame clonotypes and omits some of them. The data hold about 59,000 clones, with about 90% observed a single time. The sample in question was peripheral blood, obtained in the third trimester of pregnancy. Receptors originate from a female donor in good health, enrolled as a control in a pregnancy study.

The gene calls are TRBV7-9 and TRBJ2-4; D is perhaps TRBD1 (5 bases). V was clipped by 1 base and J by 2 bases, with 9 bases between them. The CDR3 spans 15 residues. Germline CDR1 SEHNR, CDR2 FQNEAQ (reference sequence). The CDR3 reads CASSLVQGTKNIQYF. The CDR3 coding sequence is TGTGCCAGCAGCTTAGTGCAGGGAACCAAAAACATTCAGTACTTC.

The rearrangement links TRBV6-1 to TRBJ2-7; the D gene is possibly TRBD2 (5 bases). This CDR3 is 16 amino acids long. V lost 2 bases and J lost 0, with 14 bases in between. Germline V gene lookup returns CDR1 MNHNS and CDR2 SASEGT. The CDR3 DNA is TGTGCCAGCAGTGAATGGGGAGCGTCAAGCTCCTACGAGCAGTACTTC. Its protein product is CASSEWGASSSYEQYF.

The CDR3 protein is CASSLPRGLAHEQFF. The CDR3, as DNA: TGTGCCAGCAGCTTGCCTCGGGGTCTAGCCCATGAGCAGTTCTTC. The chain carries TRBV5-8 and TRBJ2-1, with D possibly being TRBD2 (5 bases). The CDR3 length is 15 residues. With 1 base removed from V and 8 bases from J, the gap between germline ends came to 16 bases. From germline, CDR1 is SGHTS and CDR2 YDEGEE.